These T cell receptor beta chains were read from a single sample in a study of beta chain features in type 1 diabetes. Produced via immunoSEQ multiplex PCR; TCRdb's table is partial and in-frame only. The sample has 150,000 to 200,000 clones, approximately 62% seen once. The sequencing sample was made of naive CD4+ T cells from blood. These receptors originate from a man aged 30-40 years with type 1 diabetes. Each CDR3 is given with its conserved first and last residue. D genes are given only for firm matches. Not all rows give a size; the values are once, few, many and, for expanded clones, a class.

d_gene: NA
j_gene: TRBJ2-5
abundance: NA
v_gene: TRBV6-5
CDR3aa: CASSNGVTETQYF
CDR3nt: TGTGCCAGCAGTAACGGGGTGACAGAGACCCAGTACTTC

d_gene: TRBD1
j_gene: TRBJ2-3
abundance: NA
v_gene: TRBV9
CDR3aa: CASGTGTDTQYF
CDR3nt: TGTGCCAGTGGGACAGGCACAGATACGCAGTATTTT

d_gene: TRBD1
j_gene: TRBJ2-7
abundance: NA
v_gene: TRBV28
CDR3aa: CASSPRGTGNWLEQYF
CDR3nt: TGTGCCAGCAGTCCCCGAGGGACAGGGAACTGGCTAGAGCAGTACTTC

d_gene: NA
j_gene: TRBJ2-1
abundance: NA
v_gene: TRBV29-1
CDR3aa: CSALPGLGAVEQFF
CDR3nt: TGCAGCGCTCTCCCCGGGCTGGGGGCGGTGGAGCAGTTCTTC

d_gene: TRBD1
j_gene: TRBJ2-5
abundance: NA
v_gene: TRBV25-1
CDR3aa: CASSEGQSWYQETQYF
CDR3nt: TGTGCCAGCAGTGAGGGACAGAGTTGGTACCAAGAGACCCAGTACTTC

d_gene: NA
j_gene: TRBJ1-5
abundance: NA
v_gene: TRBV30
CDR3aa: CAWSVGDSNQPQHF
CDR3nt: TGTGCCTGGAGTGTAGGGGATAGCAATCAGCCCCAGCATTTT

d_gene: NA
j_gene: TRBJ2-1
abundance: NA
v_gene: TRBV27
CDR3aa: CASSLSPSGSINEQFF
CDR3nt: TGTGCCAGCAGTTTATCGCCCAGCGGGTCAATCAATGAGCAGTTCTTC

d_gene: NA
j_gene: TRBJ1-2
abundance: NA
v_gene: TRBV30
CDR3aa: CAWSVGLNYGYTF
CDR3nt: TGTGCCTGGAGTGTTGGACTTAACTATGGCTACACCTTC

d_gene: NA
j_gene: TRBJ2-3
abundance: NA
v_gene: TRBV5-1
CDR3aa: CASSYRGSPWDTQYF
CDR3nt: TGCGCCAGCAGCTACCGGGGATCTCCTTGGGATACGCAGTATTTT

d_gene: NA
j_gene: TRBJ1-2
abundance: few
v_gene: TRBV29-1
CDR3aa: CSVERPDYGYTF
CDR3nt: TGCAGCGTTGAACGGCCCGACTATGGCTACACCTTC

d_gene: TRBD2
j_gene: TRBJ2-5
abundance: NA
v_gene: TRBV29-1
CDR3aa: CSVPGLARETQYF
CDR3nt: TGCAGCGTCCCGGGACTAGCGCGAGAGACCCAGTACTTC

d_gene: NA
j_gene: TRBJ2-3
abundance: NA
v_gene: TRBV30
CDR3aa: CAWSWGEHTDTQYF
CDR3nt: TGTGCCTGGAGTTGGGGGGAACACACAGATACGCAGTATTTT